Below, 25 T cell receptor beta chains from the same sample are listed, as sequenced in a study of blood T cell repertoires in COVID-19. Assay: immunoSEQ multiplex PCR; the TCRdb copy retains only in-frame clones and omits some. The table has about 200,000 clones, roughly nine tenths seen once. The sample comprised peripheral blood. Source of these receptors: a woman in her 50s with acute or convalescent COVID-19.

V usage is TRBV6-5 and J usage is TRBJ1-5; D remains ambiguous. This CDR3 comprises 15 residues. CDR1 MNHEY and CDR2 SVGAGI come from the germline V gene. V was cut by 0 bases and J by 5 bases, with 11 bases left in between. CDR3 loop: CASSYSAQADQPQHF. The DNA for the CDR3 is TGTGCCAGCAGTTACTCTGCGCAGGCCGATCAGCCCCAGCATTTT.

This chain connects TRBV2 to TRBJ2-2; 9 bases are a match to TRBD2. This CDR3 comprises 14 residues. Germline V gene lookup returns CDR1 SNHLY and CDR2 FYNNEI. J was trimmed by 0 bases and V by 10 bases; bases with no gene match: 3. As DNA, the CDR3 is TGTGCCACCCTAGCGGGGCCGAACACCGGGGAGCTGTTTTTT. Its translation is CATLAGPNTGELFF. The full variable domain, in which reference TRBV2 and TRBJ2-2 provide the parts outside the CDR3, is EPEVTQTPSHQVTQMGQEVILRCVPISNHLYFYWYRQILGQKVEFLVSFYNNEISEKSEIFDDQFSVERPDGSNFTLKIRSTKLEDSAMYFCATLAGPNTGELFFGEGSRLTVL.

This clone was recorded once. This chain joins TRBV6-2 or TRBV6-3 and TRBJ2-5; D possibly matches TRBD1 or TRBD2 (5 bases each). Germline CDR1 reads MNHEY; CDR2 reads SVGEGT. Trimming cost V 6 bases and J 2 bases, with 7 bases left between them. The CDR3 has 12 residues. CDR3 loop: CASSGAQETQYF. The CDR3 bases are TGTGCCAGCAGCGGGGCTCAAGAGACCCAGTACTTC.

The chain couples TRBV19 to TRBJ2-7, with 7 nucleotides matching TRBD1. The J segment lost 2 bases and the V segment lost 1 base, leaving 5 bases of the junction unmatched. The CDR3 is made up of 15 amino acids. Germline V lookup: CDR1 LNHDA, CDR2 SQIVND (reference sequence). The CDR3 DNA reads TGTGCCAGTAGTATAGGGGGACAGCCAACCTACGAGCAGTACTTC. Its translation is CASSIGGQPTYEQYF.

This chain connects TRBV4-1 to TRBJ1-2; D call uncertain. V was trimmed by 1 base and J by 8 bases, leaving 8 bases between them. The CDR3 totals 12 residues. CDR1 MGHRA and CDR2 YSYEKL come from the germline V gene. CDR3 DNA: TGCGCCAGCAGCCAAGTGGAGTACGGCTACACCTTC. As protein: CASSQVEYGYTF.

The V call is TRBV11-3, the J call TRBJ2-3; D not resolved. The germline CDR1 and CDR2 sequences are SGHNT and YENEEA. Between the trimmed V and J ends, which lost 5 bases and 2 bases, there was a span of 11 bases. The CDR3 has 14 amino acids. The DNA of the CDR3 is TGTGCCAGCAGCCCCCAGGAATCCACAGATACGCAGTATTTT. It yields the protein CASSPQESTDTQYF.

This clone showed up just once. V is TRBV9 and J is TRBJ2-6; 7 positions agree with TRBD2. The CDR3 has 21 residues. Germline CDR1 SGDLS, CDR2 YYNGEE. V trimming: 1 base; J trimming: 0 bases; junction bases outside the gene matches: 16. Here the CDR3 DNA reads TGTGCCAGCAGCGTACCCCTCCGGAACGGGAGGATGAGCTCTGGGGCCAACGTCCTGACTTTC. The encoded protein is CASSVPLRNGRMSSGANVLTF.

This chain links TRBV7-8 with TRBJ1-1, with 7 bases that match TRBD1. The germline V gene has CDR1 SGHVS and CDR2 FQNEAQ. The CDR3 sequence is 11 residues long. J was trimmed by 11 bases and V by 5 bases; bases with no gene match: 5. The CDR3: CASSLRDSAFF. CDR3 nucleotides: TGTGCCAGCAGCCTCAGGGACAGTGCTTTCTTT.

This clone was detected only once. DNA of the CDR3: TGCGCCAGCAGGGGCAGGACTGTGAATTCACCCCTCCACTTT. Its protein is CASRGRTVNSPLHF. The chain combines TRBV10-1 with TRBJ1-6; D uncertain. CDR3 length equals 14 residues. Trimming cost V 6 bases and J 7 bases, with 13 bases left between them. The V gene's germline CDR1 is WNHNN and CDR2 SYGVQD (reference sequence).

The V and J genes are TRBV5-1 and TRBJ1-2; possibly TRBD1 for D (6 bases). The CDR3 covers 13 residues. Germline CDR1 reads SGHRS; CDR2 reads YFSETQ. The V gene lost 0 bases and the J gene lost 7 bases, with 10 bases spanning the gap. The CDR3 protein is CASSLGGGAGYTF. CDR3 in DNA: TGCGCCAGCAGCTTGGGCGGGGGCGCTGGCTACACCTTC.

Here the CDR3 DNA reads TGTGCCAGCAGCTTATTTAGCGCAGCTGCAGATACGCAGTATTTT. It codes for CASSLFSAAADTQYF. The rearrangement joins TRBV7-2 to TRBJ2-3; weak D call: TRBD2 (5 bases). The V gene's germline CDR1 is SGHTA and CDR2 FQGNSA. Trimming removed 2 bases from V and 4 bases from J, with 13 bases in between. This CDR3 has 15 amino acids.

In DNA, the CDR3 is TGTGCCAGCAGCGTAGGACAGACGGATCAGCCCCAGCATTTT. Translated: CASSVGQTDQPQHF. The J gene is TRBJ1-5, the V gene TRBV9; D might be TRBD1 (5 bases). The CDR3 is 14 residues long. Germline loops: CDR1 SGDLS, CDR2 YYNGEE. The ends were cut back, 0 bases at V and 5 bases at J, with 9 bases in the middle.

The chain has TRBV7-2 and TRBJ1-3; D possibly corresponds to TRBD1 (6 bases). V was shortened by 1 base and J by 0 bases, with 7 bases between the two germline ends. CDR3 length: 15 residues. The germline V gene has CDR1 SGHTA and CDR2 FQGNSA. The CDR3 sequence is CASSLVTGSGNTIYF. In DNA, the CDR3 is TGTGCCAGCAGCTTAGTGACAGGCTCTGGAAACACCATATATTTT.

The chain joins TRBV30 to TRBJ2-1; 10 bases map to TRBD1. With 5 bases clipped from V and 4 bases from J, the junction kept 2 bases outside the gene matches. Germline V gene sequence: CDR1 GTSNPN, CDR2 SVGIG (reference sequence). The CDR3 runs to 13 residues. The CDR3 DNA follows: TGTGCCTGGGACAGGGGGCCATACAATGAGCAGTTCTTC. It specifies CAWDRGPYNEQFF.

CDR3 in amino acids: CAIWGQGVTGELFF. The CDR3 DNA is TGTGCCATCTGGGGGCAGGGTGTAACCGGGGAGCTGTTTTTT. V is TRBV6-5 and J is TRBJ2-2; TRBD1 might be the D (6 bases). The V end was cut by 10 bases, the J end by 5 bases, with 17 bases between. The CDR3 is made up of 14 amino acids. The germline gives CDR1 MNHEY, CDR2 SVGAGI.

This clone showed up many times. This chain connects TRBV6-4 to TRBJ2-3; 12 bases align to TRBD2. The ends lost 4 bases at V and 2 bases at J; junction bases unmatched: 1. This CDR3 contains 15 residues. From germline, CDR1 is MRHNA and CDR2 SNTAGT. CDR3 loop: CASSASGGATDTQYF. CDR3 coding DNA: TGTGCCAGCAGTGCTAGCGGGGGGGCCACAGATACGCAGTATTTT.

The chain's CDR3 is CASSLEGTGVSTNEKLFF. The CDR3 region has the DNA TGTGCCAGCAGCTTAGAAGGGACAGGGGTATCAACTAATGAAAAACTGTTTTTT. The chain recombines TRBV11-2 with TRBJ1-4; 10 nucleotides align to TRBD1. Looked up from germline, CDR1 is SGHAT and CDR2 is FQNNGV. V trimming: 0 bases; J trimming: 0 bases; junction bases outside the gene matches: 4. This CDR3 spans 18 amino acids.

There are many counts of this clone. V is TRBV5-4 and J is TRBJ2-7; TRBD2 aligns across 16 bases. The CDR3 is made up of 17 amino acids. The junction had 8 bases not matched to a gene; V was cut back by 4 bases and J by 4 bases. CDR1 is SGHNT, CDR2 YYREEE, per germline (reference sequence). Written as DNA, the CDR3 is TGTGCCAGCAGCCCCTTCGGGACTAGCGGGAGGGCGTACGAGCAGTACTTC. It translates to CASSPFGTSGRAYEQYF.

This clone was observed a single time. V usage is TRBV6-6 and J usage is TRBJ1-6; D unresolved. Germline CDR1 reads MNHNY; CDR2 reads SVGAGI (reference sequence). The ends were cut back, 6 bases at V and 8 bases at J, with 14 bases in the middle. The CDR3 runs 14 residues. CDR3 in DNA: TGTGCCAGCAGGCCTGACTCGAGGGATTCACCCCTCCACTTT. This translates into CASRPDSRDSPLHF.

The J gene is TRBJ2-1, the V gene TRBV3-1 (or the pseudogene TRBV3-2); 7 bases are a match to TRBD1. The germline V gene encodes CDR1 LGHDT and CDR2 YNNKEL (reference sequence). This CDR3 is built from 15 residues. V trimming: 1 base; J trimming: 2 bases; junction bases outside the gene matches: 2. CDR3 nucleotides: TGTGCCAGCAGCCAAGGGCAGGGGGCCTACAATGAGCAGTTCTTC. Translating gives CASSQGQGAYNEQFF.

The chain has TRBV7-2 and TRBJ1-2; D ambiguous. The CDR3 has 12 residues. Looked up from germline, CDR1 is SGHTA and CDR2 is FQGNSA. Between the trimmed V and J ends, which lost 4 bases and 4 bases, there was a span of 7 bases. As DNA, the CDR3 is TGTGCCAGCAGCTCTGAGGGCTATGGCTACACCTTC. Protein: CASSSEGYGYTF.

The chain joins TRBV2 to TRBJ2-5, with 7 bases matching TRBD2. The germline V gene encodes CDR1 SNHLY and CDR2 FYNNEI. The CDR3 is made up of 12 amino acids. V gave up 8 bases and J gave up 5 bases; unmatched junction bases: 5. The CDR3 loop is CASQAGRETQYF. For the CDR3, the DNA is TGTGCCAGCCAAGCGGGGCGGGAGACCCAGTACTTC.

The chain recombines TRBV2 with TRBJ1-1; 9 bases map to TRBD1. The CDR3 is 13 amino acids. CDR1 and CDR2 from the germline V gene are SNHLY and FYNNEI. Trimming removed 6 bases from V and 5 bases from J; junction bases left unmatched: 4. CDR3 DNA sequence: TGTGCCAGCAGAAAGACAGGGGGAACTGAAGCTTTCTTT. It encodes CASRKTGGTEAFF. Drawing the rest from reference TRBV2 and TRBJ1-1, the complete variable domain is EPEVTQTPSHQVTQMGQEVILRCVPISNHLYFYWYRQILGQKVEFLVSFYNNEISEKSEIFDDQFSVERPDGSNFTLKIRSTKLEDSAMYFCASRKTGGTEAFFGQGTRLTVV.

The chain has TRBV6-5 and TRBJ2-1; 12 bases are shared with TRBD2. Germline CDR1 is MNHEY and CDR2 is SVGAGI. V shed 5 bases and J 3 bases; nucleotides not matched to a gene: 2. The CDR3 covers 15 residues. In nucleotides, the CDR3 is TGTGCCAGCAGTAGACTAGCGGGGGTCTACAATGAGCAGTTCTTC. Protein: CASSRLAGVYNEQFF.

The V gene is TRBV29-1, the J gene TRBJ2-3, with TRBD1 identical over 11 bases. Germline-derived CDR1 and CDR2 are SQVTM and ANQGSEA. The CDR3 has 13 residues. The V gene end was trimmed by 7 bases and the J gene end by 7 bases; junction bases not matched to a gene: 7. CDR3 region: CSAPGQGVNTQYF. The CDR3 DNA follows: TGCAGCGCGCCGGGACAGGGGGTAAATACGCAGTATTTT.